One and the same sample provided the 11 T cell receptor beta chains below, sequenced in a study of blood T cell repertoires in COVID-19. TCRdb's table, derived via immunoSEQ multiplex PCR, lists solely in-frame clones and lacks some. Counted here are 300,000 to 400,000 clones, approximately 86% occurring once; the ten biggest clones make up roughly 4.2%. What was sequenced was PBMCs or T cells enriched from blood (not recorded which). The receptors shown here come from a woman between 40 and 55 years old with acute COVID-19.

The chain couples TRBV6-5 to TRBJ1-5; D uncertain. V lost 4 bases and J 0 bases, leaving 7 bases between the germline ends. Germline V gene data show CDR1 as MNHEY and CDR2 as SVGAGI. The CDR3 extends over 14 amino acids. CDR3 amino acids: CASSSAYSNQPQHF. The CDR3 coding sequence is TGTGCCAGCAGTTCCGCCTATAGCAATCAGCCCCAGCATTTT.

The genes are TRBV25-1 and TRBJ2-3, with D maybe TRBD2 (6 bases). The CDR3 loop spans 14 amino acids. V lost 3 bases, J lost 0 bases, and 7 bases lay in between. Germline values: CDR1 MGHDK, CDR2 SYGVNS. This chain's CDR3 is CASSEDYSTDTQYF. CDR3 coding DNA: TGTGCCAGCAGTGAGGACTATAGCACAGATACGCAGTATTTT.

This chain connects TRBV28 to TRBJ2-5, with a possible D match to TRBD2 (6 bases). Germline CDR1 and CDR2: MDHEN and SYDVKM. CDR3 length: 13 residues. V lost 2 bases and J lost 6, with 10 bases in between. The CDR3 DNA is TGTGCCAGCAGTTTAACGGGGGAACAGACCCAGTACTTC. This sequence encodes CASSLTGEQTQYF.

This chain uses TRBV5-1 with TRBJ2-3; tentative D call: TRBD1 (6 bases). Trimming removed 0 bases at V and 3 bases at J, with 8 bases between. The CDR3 totals 14 residues. The germline CDR1 and CDR2 sequences are SGHRS and YFSETQ. CDR3 nucleotide sequence: TGCGCCAGCAGCTTGGTGCAGGGGACAGATACGCAGTATTTT. Its protein product is CASSLVQGTDTQYF.

The chain has TRBV6-2 or TRBV6-3 and TRBJ1-5; D call uncertain. Trimming pared 6 bases from V and 6 bases from J, leaving 18 bases between. CDR1 is MNHEY, CDR2 SVGEGT, per germline. The CDR3 consists of 15 residues. CDR3 in amino acids: CASSRWEGESQPQHF. The CDR3 nucleotides are TGTGCCAGCAGCCGTTGGGAGGGCGAAAGTCAGCCCCAGCATTTT.

This sequence joins TRBV2 and TRBJ2-3, with 10 positions matching TRBD1. The CDR3 runs to 19 residues. Unmatched junction bases numbered 14, after V lost 3 bases and J lost 2 bases. Germline V CDR1 and CDR2: SNHLY, FYNNEI. CDR3 sequence: CASSDHDGTGVPYTDTQYF. CDR3 bases: TGTGCCAGCAGTGACCACGACGGGACAGGGGTTCCCTACACAGATACGCAGTATTTT.

V usage is TRBV28 and J usage is TRBJ1-2, with 9 bases that match TRBD1. In germline, CDR1 is MDHEN, CDR2 SYDVKM. With 3 bases clipped from V and 8 bases from J, the junction kept 1 base outside the gene matches. The length of the CDR3 is 12 residues. The chain's CDR3 is CASSLDRGGYTF. CDR3 DNA: TGTGCCAGCAGTTTGGACAGGGGCGGCTACACCTTC.

The V and J genes are TRBV2 and TRBJ2-3, with no clear D. The CDR3 is 14 amino acids. V gave up 8 bases and J gave up 6 bases, with 18 bases separating them. CDR1 SNHLY and CDR2 FYNNEI come from the germline V gene. CDR3 nucleotides: TGTGCCAGCCTCCCCTTATTACCGGTGGATACGCAGTATTTT. This sequence encodes CASLPLLPVDTQYF.

This chain connects TRBV6-5 to TRBJ1-1, with D uncertain. The germline CDR1 and CDR2 sequences are MNHEY and SVGAGI. V was clipped by 0 bases and J by 1 base, with 3 bases between them. This CDR3 is built from 13 residues. The CDR3 reads CASSYSRNTEAFF. In DNA form, the CDR3 reads TGTGCCAGCAGTTACTCGAGGAACACTGAAGCTTTCTTT.

This chain joins TRBV6-1 and TRBJ1-2, with D perhaps matching TRBD1 (5 bases). This CDR3 spans 14 amino acids. V lost 2 bases to trimming and J lost 4 bases, with 11 bases between them. Per germline, CDR1 MNHNS and CDR2 SASEGT. The CDR3 DNA sequence: TGTGCCAGCAGTGAACATACAGGCGCCTATGGCTACACCTTC. As protein: CASSEHTGAYGYTF.

This clone was observed a few times. The chain is built from TRBV15 and TRBJ1-2; maybe TRBD1 (5 bases). V shed 11 bases and J shed 2 bases, with 15 bases lying between them. The germline CDR1 and CDR2 sequences are LNHNV and YYDKDF (reference sequence). The CDR3 length is 13 residues. The CDR3: CAVGTAKNYGYTF. The DNA of the CDR3 is TGTGCCGTAGGGACTGCAAAAAACTATGGCTACACCTTC.